The sequence of this TCR beta chain was determined in a study of radiotherapy plus CTLA-4 blockade in lung cancer. About the research overall: Objective responses emerged in about 20% of patients, and around 29% attained disease control. General observations from the study: Reported findings show early blood T cell clone dynamics, with interferon-beta, best predicted response. Blood TCR clones of tumor origin expanded after radiotherapy plus ipilimumab.

To note about this clone: Its antigen is currently unknown.

Clones were read by immunoSEQ multiplex PCR, and TCRdb kept only the in-frame ones, dropping some. This table holds about 38,000 clones, roughly 85% found once. The V gene's germline CDR1 is SGHNT and CDR2 YYREEE (reference sequence). The CDR3 covers 14 residues. Trimming cost V 4 bases and J 4 bases, with 14 bases left between them. Those patients who had chemo-refractory metastatic non-small-cell lung cancer were given focal radiation along with CTLA-4 blockade through ipilimumab. Sequenced material: peripheral blood, taken from a patient treated with radiotherapy plus ipilimumab. The chain carries TRBV5-4 and TRBJ2-5, with D possibly TRBD2 on 6 matching bases. The receptor was derived from a human donor with non-small cell lung cancer whose response to radiotherapy plus ipilimumab could not be evaluated. CDR3 DNA: TGTGCCAGCAGCCCCACAGGTAGCGGAGAGACCCAGTACTTC. This codes for CASSPTGSGETQYF.